The rows below give T cell receptor beta chains drawn from one sample of a study of blood T cells in healthy people across ages. TCRdb re-called the 5' RACE reads with MiXCR, one entry per CDR3 protein. The sample comprises about 570,000 distinct CDR3 sequences, approximately 25% of which are singletons, and about a fifth rests with the top ten. Sequencing was carried out using blood. The receptors were sampled from a woman aged 70 to 79 in good health. Both conserved end residues are part of each CDR3. Each record gives: J gene, D gene, clone size, V gene, CDR3 protein, CDR3 DNA. A D gene is named only where the DNA matches it firmly. Expanded clones get a size class; other rows say once, few or many, or leave the size out.

J gene: TRBJ1-1
D gene: -
clone size: -
V gene: TRBV29-1
CDR3 protein: CSVVGGYTEAFF
CDR3 DNA: TGCAGCGTTGTAGGAGGGTACACTGAAGCTTTCTTT

J gene: TRBJ1-1
D gene: TRBD1
clone size: few
V gene: TRBV3-1
CDR3 protein: CASSDRVISEAFF
CDR3 DNA: TGTGCCAGCAGCGACAGGGTAATCTCTGAAGCTTTCTTT

J gene: TRBJ2-1
D gene: TRBD1
clone size: -
V gene: TRBV25-1
CDR3 protein: CASSEATGVIQFF
CDR3 DNA: TGTGCCAGCAGTGAGGCTACAGGGGTAATACAGTTCTTC

J gene: TRBJ1-1
D gene: -
clone size: few
V gene: TRBV6-2/TRBV6-3
CDR3 protein: CASRRTSNTEAFF
CDR3 DNA: TGTGCCAGCAGGAGGACATCGAACACTGAAGCTTTCTTT

J gene: TRBJ1-2
D gene: TRBD1
clone size: -
V gene: TRBV7-2
CDR3 protein: CASSLAPGQLHGYTF
CDR3 DNA: TGTGCCAGCAGCTTAGCCCCGGGACAGCTCCATGGCTACACCTTC

J gene: TRBJ2-5
D gene: -
clone size: few
V gene: TRBV7-2
CDR3 protein: CASSKSSQTQYF
CDR3 DNA: TGTGCCAGCAGCAAAAGCTCACAGACCCAGTACTTC

J gene: TRBJ1-6
D gene: TRBD1
clone size: few
V gene: TRBV9
CDR3 protein: CASSKGTGLSSYNSPLHF
CDR3 DNA: TGTGCCAGCAGCAAAGGGACAGGGCTTAGCTCCTATAATTCACCCCTCCACTTT

J gene: TRBJ2-1
D gene: TRBD2
clone size: -
V gene: TRBV7-2
CDR3 protein: CASSLYGTSENEQFF
CDR3 DNA: TGTGCCAGCAGCTTATACGGGACTAGCGAAAATGAGCAGTTCTTC

J gene: TRBJ2-1
D gene: TRBD1
clone size: few
V gene: TRBV11-1
CDR3 protein: CASSFGTGYGNEQFF
CDR3 DNA: TGTGCCAGCAGCTTCGGGACAGGGTACGGTAATGAGCAGTTCTTC

J gene: TRBJ2-5
D gene: TRBD1
clone size: -
V gene: TRBV5-1
CDR3 protein: CASSPQDRAQETQYF
CDR3 DNA: TGCGCCAGCAGTCCTCAGGACAGGGCCCAAGAGACCCAGTACTTC

J gene: TRBJ2-5
D gene: -
clone size: few
V gene: TRBV10-3
CDR3 protein: CAISQQAQETQYF
CDR3 DNA: TGTGCCATCAGTCAACAGGCCCAAGAGACCCAGTACTTC

J gene: TRBJ2-7
D gene: -
clone size: -
V gene: TRBV5-1
CDR3 protein: CASSLAFGPQKKYF
CDR3 DNA: TGCGCCAGCAGCTTGGCCTTTGGACCTCAGAAGAAGTACTTC

J gene: TRBJ1-1
D gene: -
clone size: few
V gene: TRBV6-2/TRBV6-3
CDR3 protein: CASSYKGQGTTEAFF
CDR3 DNA: TGTGCCAGCTCCTACAAGGGGCAGGGGACCACTGAAGCTTTCTTT

J gene: TRBJ2-5
D gene: -
clone size: few
V gene: TRBV20-1
CDR3 protein: CSASPGHYLETQYF
CDR3 DNA: TGCAGTGCTAGCCCTGGACATTACTTAGAGACCCAGTACTTC

J gene: TRBJ2-1
D gene: TRBD2
clone size: -
V gene: TRBV25-1
CDR3 protein: CASSAPLRGDNEQFF
CDR3 DNA: TGTGCCAGCAGTGCCCCTTTGCGGGGGGACAATGAGCAGTTCTTC

J gene: TRBJ2-4
D gene: -
clone size: -
V gene: TRBV2
CDR3 protein: CASSDYRVAKNIQYF
CDR3 DNA: TGTGCCAGCAGTGATTATAGGGTCGCCAAAAACATTCAGTACTTC

J gene: TRBJ2-5
D gene: TRBD2
clone size: -
V gene: TRBV9
CDR3 protein: CASSALGGGAQQETQYF
CDR3 DNA: TGTGCCAGCAGCGCGTTAGGCGGGGGGGCGCAACAAGAGACCCAGTACTTC